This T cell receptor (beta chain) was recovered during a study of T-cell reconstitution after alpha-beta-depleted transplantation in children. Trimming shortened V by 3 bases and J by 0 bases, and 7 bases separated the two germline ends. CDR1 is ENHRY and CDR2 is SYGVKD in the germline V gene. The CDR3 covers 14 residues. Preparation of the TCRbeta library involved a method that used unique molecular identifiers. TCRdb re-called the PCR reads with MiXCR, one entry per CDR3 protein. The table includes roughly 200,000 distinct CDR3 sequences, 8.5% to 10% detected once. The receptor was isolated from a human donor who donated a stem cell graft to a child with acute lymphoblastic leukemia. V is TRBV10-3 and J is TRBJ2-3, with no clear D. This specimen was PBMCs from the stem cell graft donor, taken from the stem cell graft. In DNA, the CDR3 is TGTGCCATCAGTGAAATGGAGAGCACAGATACGCAGTATTTT. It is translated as CAISEMESTDTQYF.